Listed here are 21 T cell receptor beta chains from one sample, sequenced in a study of blood T cell repertoires in COVID-19. Sequenced by immunoSEQ multiplex PCR; TCRdb stores in-frame clones only, minus some. The table shows roughly 200,000 clones, with approximately 90% occurring only once. Material for sequencing was peripheral blood. The receptors stem from a woman in her forties who had recovered from COVID-19.

V and J are TRBV20-1 and TRBJ2-7, with D maybe TRBD2 (6 bases). Germline V gene sequence: CDR1 DFQATT, CDR2 SNEGSKA (reference sequence). The V and J ends lost 3 bases and 5 bases respectively, with 8 bases between them. This CDR3 spans 11 amino acids. CDR3 DNA sequence: TGCAGTGCTAGGCGGGGAGACGAGCAGTACTTC. Amino acid sequence: CSARRGDEQYF.

V is TRBV9 and J is TRBJ2-3, with TRBD1 matching over 9 bases. Germline CDR1 is SGDLS and CDR2 is YYNGEE. The CDR3 is made up of 15 amino acids. V was clipped by 4 bases and J by 6 bases; unmatched bases: 9. DNA for the CDR3: TGTGCCAGCAGCACGTCCGGGACAGGGTTCGATACGCAGTATTTT. Translation gives CASSTSGTGFDTQYF.

V usage is TRBV19 and J usage is TRBJ1-1, with TRBD1 matching over 9 bases. Germline CDR1 LNHDA, CDR2 SQIVND (reference sequence). This CDR3 contains 14 residues. The junction had 3 bases not matched to a gene; V was cut back by 5 bases and J by 2 bases. CDR3 in amino acids: CASSVTGGNTEAFF. CDR3 DNA: TGTGCCAGTAGTGTAACAGGGGGCAACACTGAAGCTTTCTTT. The full variable domain, its missing parts supplied by reference TRBV19 and TRBJ1-1, is DGGITQSPKYLFRKEGQNVTLSCEQNLNHDAMYWYRQDPGQGLRLIYYSQIVNDFQKGDIAEGYSVSREKKESFPLTVTSAQKNPTAFYLCASSVTGGNTEAFFGQGTRLTVV.

The J gene is TRBJ2-2, the V gene TRBV7-8; unclear D gene. V lost 2 bases and J 2 bases, leaving 6 bases between the germline ends. The germline CDR1 and CDR2 sequences are SGHVS and FQNEAQ. The CDR3 loop spans 14 amino acids. CDR3 bases: TGTGCCAGCAGCTTACCAGAAAACACCGGGGAGCTGTTTTTT. Amino acid sequence: CASSLPENTGELFF.

The chain carries TRBV28 and TRBJ2-1; TRBD2 agrees at 7 bases. The CDR3 loop spans 16 amino acids. Looked up from germline, CDR1 is MDHEN and CDR2 is SYDVKM. V dropped 6 bases and J dropped 5; count of bases not matched to a gene: 13. For the CDR3, the DNA is TGTGCCAGCAGGAAAGGTGGCGGGAGCGCTCACAATGAGCAGTTCTTC. Translation: CASRKGGGSAHNEQFF.

This clone was recorded a few times. The genes are TRBV7-8 and TRBJ1-1, with no clear D. Germline CDR1 reads SGHVS; CDR2 reads FQNEAQ. V was pared by 3 bases and J by 3 bases, with 11 bases between. The CDR3 is 14 amino acids. The CDR3 nucleotides are TGTGCCAGCAGCTTTCTTCTATTCGACACTGAAGCTTTCTTT. Its protein is CASSFLLFDTEAFF.

The chain uses TRBV4-2 and TRBJ2-2; TRBD2 matches 8 bases. Trimming took 1 base from V and 6 from J; bases not matched to a gene: 7. CDR3 length: 16 amino acids. Germline V gene data show CDR1 as LGHNA and CDR2 as YNFKEQ. CDR3 protein: CASSQVPGLGPGELFF. CDR3 sequence (DNA): TGTGCCAGCAGCCAAGTACCGGGACTAGGCCCCGGGGAGCTGTTTTTT.

V gene TRBV5-1 combines with J gene TRBJ2-1; 7 nucleotides match TRBD1. This CDR3 region has 15 residues. V lost 4 bases to trimming and J lost 5 bases; unmatched junction nucleotides: 9. From germline, CDR1 is SGHRS and CDR2 YFSETQ. CDR3 region: CASSVALQGDNEQFF. Written as DNA, the CDR3 is TGCGCCAGCAGCGTGGCACTTCAGGGGGACAATGAGCAGTTCTTC.

V usage is TRBV5-1 and J usage is TRBJ1-2, with 7 bases aligning to TRBD1. The junction had 12 bases not matched to a gene; V was cut back by 4 bases and J by 6 bases. The CDR3 has 15 amino acids. Germline assignment: CDR1 SGHRS and CDR2 YFSETQ. The CDR3 nucleotides are TGCGCCAGCAGCCCAGGGAGTGGACAGGCGGATGGCTACACCTTC. It translates to CASSPGSGQADGYTF.

This clone was picked up a small number of times. The chain employs TRBV3-1 (or the pseudogene TRBV3-2) and TRBJ2-3, with D unresolved. This CDR3 comprises 13 residues. Germline loops: CDR1 LGHDT, CDR2 YNNKEL (reference sequence). V gave up 4 bases and J gave up 2 bases, with 7 bases separating them. CDR3 DNA sequence: TGTGCCAGCAGCCGGGCTACCACAGATACGCAGTATTTT. Its translation: CASSRATTDTQYF.

The rearrangement links TRBV5-5 to TRBJ2-7; TRBD2 is a possible D gene (6 bases). This CDR3 is built from 12 residues. From germline, CDR1 is SGHKS and CDR2 YYEKEE (reference sequence). Trimming cost V 3 bases and J 4 bases, with 8 bases left between them. CDR3 DNA sequence: TGTGCCAGCAGCTGGGGGGTATACGAGCAGTACTTC. It encodes CASSWGVYEQYF.

This rearrangement joins TRBV2 to TRBJ1-4; possible D gene TRBD1, 5 bases. V was pared by 2 bases and J by 7 bases, with 8 bases between. Germline lookup yields CDR1 SNHLY and CDR2 FYNNEI. This CDR3 is built from 13 residues. CDR3 in amino acids: CASSERGSEKLFF. The CDR3 DNA sequence: TGTGCCAGCAGTGAAAGGGGAAGTGAAAAACTGTTTTTT.

The chain recombines TRBV27 with TRBJ2-1, with TRBD1 matching over 9 bases. The germline V gene has CDR1 MNHEY and CDR2 SMNVEV (reference sequence). V dropped 4 bases and J dropped 8; count of bases not matched to a gene: 3. The CDR3 loop spans 13 amino acids. In DNA form, the CDR3 reads TGTGCCAGCAGTTATACAGGGGGCGATGAGCAGTTCTTC. Translation gives CASSYTGGDEQFF.

This clone was observed a few times. This chain connects TRBV27 to TRBJ2-1; 7 bases align to TRBD2. V was clipped by 3 bases and J by 0 bases; unmatched bases: 2. Germline lookup yields CDR1 MNHEY and CDR2 SMNVEV (reference sequence). The CDR3 length is 15 residues. As DNA, the CDR3 is TGTGCCAGCAGTTTGTCTAGCGGCTCCTACAATGAGCAGTTCTTC. This sequence encodes CASSLSSGSYNEQFF.

This sequence joins TRBV18 and TRBJ1-2; TRBD1 might be the D (6 bases). Germline CDR1 reads KGHSH; CDR2 reads LQKENI. CDR3 length: 17 residues. V lost 3 bases, J lost 0 bases, and 17 bases lay in between. The CDR3 loop reads CASSPIPGQNSNYGYTF. The CDR3 DNA is TGTGCCAGCTCACCTATCCCTGGACAGAATTCTAACTATGGCTACACCTTC.

This clone was seen a few times. The chain links TRBV5-1 to TRBJ2-3, with D tentatively TRBD2 (5 bases). This CDR3 comprises 17 residues. V dropped 4 bases and J dropped 1 base, with 19 bases sitting between them. CDR1 is SGHRS, CDR2 YFSETQ, per germline. The CDR3 here is CASSPYSASKGTDTQYF. In DNA form, the CDR3 reads TGCGCCAGCAGCCCGTATAGCGCGTCGAAGGGCACAGATACGCAGTATTTT. The full variable domain, rest sourced from reference TRBV5-1 and TRBJ2-3, is KAGVTQTPRYLIKTRGQQVTLSCSPISGHRSVSWYQQTPGQGLQFLFEYFSETQRNKGNFPGRFSGRQFSNSRSEMNVSTLELGDSALYLCASSPYSASKGTDTQYFGPGTRLTVL.

In DNA form, the CDR3 reads TGTGCCACCAGCAGAGCAGGACAGGGGCCCGGGGAGCTGTTTTTT. This translates into CATSRAGQGPGELFF. The chain employs TRBV15 and TRBJ2-2, with TRBD1 identical over 9 bases. This CDR3 has 15 residues. V was pared by 1 base and J by 6 bases, with 3 bases of the junction left unmatched. The germline V gene encodes CDR1 LNHNV and CDR2 YYDKDF (reference sequence).

The V and J genes are TRBV30 and TRBJ2-2; the D is unclear. The V end was cut by 0 bases, the J end by 0 bases, with 20 bases between. The CDR3 has 19 amino acids. In germline, CDR1 is GTSNPN, CDR2 SVGIG (reference sequence). Here the CDR3 DNA reads TGTGCCTGGAGTGTCGGGTTGAAGGCTCCGCCGACGAACACCGGGGAGCTGTTTTTT. Its protein product is CAWSVGLKAPPTNTGELFF.

The genes are TRBV15 and TRBJ2-2; 11 nucleotides align to TRBD2. The CDR3 runs to 14 residues. The V and J ends lost 9 bases and 6 bases, in that order; junction bases with no gene match: 6. The germline V gene encodes CDR1 LNHNV and CDR2 YYDKDF (reference sequence). CDR3 in amino acids: CATRTSGFAGELFF. The DNA of the CDR3 is TGTGCCACTCGGACTAGCGGGTTTGCCGGGGAGCTGTTTTTT.

The V call is TRBV3-1 (or the pseudogene TRBV3-2), the J call TRBJ2-1, with D possibly being TRBD2 (5 bases). In germline, CDR1 is LGHDT, CDR2 YNNKEL (reference sequence). This CDR3 has 13 amino acids. V lost 0 bases, J lost 9 bases, and 9 bases lay in between. The CDR3 reads CASSQDRRGEQFF. The CDR3 DNA reads as TGTGCCAGCAGCCAAGATCGCCGGGGTGAGCAGTTCTTC.

The table lists this clone with a count of one. The V gene is TRBV15, the J gene TRBJ1-1, with D maybe TRBD1 (6 bases). Trimming left V 5 bases short and J 3 bases short, with 10 bases between. CDR1 is LNHNV and CDR2 is YYDKDF in the germline V gene (reference sequence). This CDR3 is 13 amino acids long. CDR3 sequence reads: CATSPQGYTEAFF. DNA for the CDR3: TGTGCCACCAGCCCGCAGGGGTACACTGAAGCTTTCTTT.